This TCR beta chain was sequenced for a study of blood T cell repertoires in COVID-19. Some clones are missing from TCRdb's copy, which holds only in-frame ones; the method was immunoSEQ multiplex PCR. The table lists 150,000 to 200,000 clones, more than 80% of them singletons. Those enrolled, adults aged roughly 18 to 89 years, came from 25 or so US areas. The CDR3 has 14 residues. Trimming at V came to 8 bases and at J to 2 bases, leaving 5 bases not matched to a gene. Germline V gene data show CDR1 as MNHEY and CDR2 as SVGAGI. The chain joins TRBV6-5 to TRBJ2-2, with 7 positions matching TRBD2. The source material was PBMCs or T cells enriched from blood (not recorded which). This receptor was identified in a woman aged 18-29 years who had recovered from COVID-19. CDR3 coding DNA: TGTGCCAGCTGGGAGGGATCAAACACCGGGGAGCTGTTTTTT. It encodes CASWEGSNTGELFF.